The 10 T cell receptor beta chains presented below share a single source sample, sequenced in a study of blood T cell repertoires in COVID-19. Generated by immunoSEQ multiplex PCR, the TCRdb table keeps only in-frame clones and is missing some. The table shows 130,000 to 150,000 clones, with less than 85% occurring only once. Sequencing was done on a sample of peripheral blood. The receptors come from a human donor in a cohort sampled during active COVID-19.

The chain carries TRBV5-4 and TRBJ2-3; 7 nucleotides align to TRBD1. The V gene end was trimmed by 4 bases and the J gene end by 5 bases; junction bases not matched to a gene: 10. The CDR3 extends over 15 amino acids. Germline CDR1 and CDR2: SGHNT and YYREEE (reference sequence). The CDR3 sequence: CASSAQTGYGDTQYF. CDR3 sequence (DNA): TGTGCCAGCAGCGCCCAGACAGGGTATGGAGATACGCAGTATTTT.

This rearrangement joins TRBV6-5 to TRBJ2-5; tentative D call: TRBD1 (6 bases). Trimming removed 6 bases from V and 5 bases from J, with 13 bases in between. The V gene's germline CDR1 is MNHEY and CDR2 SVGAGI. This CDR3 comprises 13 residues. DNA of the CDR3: TGTGCCAGCAGGGACAGCCTGGTGGAGACCCAGTACTTC. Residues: CASRDSLVETQYF.

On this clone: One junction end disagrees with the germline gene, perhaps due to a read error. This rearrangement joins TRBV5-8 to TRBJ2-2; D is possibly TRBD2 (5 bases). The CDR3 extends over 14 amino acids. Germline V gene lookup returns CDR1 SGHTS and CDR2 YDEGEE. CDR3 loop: CASSLGPEHRGAVF. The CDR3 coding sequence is TGTGCCAGCAGCTTGGGGCCCGAACACCGGGGAGCTGTTTTT.

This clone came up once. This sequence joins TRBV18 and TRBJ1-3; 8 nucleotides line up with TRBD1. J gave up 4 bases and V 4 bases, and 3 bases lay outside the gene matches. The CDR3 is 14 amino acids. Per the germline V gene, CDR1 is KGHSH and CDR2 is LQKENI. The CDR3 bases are TGTGCCAGCTCACTGGACAGGGTCGGAAACACCATATATTTT. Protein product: CASSLDRVGNTIYF.

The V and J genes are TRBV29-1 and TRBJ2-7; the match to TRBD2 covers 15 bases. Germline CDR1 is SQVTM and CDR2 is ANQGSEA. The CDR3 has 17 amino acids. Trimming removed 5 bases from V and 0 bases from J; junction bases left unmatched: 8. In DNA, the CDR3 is TGCAGCGTTTCGGGGACTAGCGGGGGGTCGAGCTCCTACGAGCAGTACTTC. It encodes CSVSGTSGGSSSYEQYF.

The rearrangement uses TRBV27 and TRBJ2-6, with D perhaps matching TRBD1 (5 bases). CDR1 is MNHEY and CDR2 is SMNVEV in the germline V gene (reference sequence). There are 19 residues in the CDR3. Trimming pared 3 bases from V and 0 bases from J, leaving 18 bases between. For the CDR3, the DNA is TGTGCCAGCAGTTTTTCAAAGGGGAAGGGGTTCTCTGGGGCCAACGTCCTGACTTTC. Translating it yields CASSFSKGKGFSGANVLTF.

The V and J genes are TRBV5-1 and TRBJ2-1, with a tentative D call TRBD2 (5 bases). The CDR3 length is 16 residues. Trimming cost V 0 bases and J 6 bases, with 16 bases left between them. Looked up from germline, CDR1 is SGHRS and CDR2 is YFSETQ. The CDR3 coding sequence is TGCGCCAGCAGCTTGGGAGGGAACGGACCGTTCAATGAGCAGTTCTTC. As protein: CASSLGGNGPFNEQFF.

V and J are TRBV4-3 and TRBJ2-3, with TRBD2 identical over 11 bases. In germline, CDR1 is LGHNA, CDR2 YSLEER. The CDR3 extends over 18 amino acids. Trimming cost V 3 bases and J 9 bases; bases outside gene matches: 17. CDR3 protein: CASSQTSLAGGPVGTQYF. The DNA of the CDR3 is TGCGCCAGCAGCCAGACGTCCTTAGCGGGGGGGCCGGTCGGGACGCAGTATTTT.

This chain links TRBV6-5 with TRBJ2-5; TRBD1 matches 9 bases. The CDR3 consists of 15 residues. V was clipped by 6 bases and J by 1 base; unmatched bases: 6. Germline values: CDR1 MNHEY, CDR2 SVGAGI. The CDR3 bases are TGTGCCAGCAGCCCACAGGGGGCGCGCCAAGAGACCCAGTACTTC. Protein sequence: CASSPQGARQETQYF.

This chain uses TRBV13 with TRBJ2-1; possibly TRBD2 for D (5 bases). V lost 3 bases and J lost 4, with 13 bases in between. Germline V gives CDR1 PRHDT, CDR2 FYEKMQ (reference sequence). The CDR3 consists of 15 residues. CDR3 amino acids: CASSFGIRYYNEQFF. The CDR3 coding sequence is TGTGCCAGCAGCTTCGGGATCAGGTATTACAATGAGCAGTTCTTC.